A selection of T cell receptor beta chains follows, all from one sample in a study of T cells expressing NK-cell markers. TCRdb re-called the 5' RACE reads and gives one entry per CDR3 protein, without DNA. The listing records approximately 150,000 distinct CDR3 sequences. The specimen was blood T cells: a sorted CD56 or NKG2C T cell subset, CD4+ or CD8+ T cells, or bulk PBMC T cells (not recorded which). The receptors here all came from a man between 18 and 35 years old in good health. Each CDR3 is given with its conserved first and last residue.

v_call	j_call	cdr3_aa
TRBV28	TRBJ1-1	CASSFMRTRPFGYTEAFF
TRBV6-2/TRBV6-3	TRBJ2-1	CASSSPAGMSYNEQFF
TRBV10-3	TRBJ2-5	CAISGSRQETQYF
TRBV18	TRBJ1-1	CASSPDRGAEAFF
TRBV27	TRBJ2-7	CASSLSADLDYSYEQYF
TRBV13	TRBJ2-5	CASSWGDKETQYF
TRBV11-2	TRBJ2-7	CASSSSGTEDEQYF
TRBV19	TRBJ2-1	CASRISGNTYSYNEQFF
TRBV27	TRBJ2-1	CASSLIGTGNEQFF
TRBV4-2	TRBJ2-1	CASSQDVGQGGREGDNEQFF
TRBV19	TRBJ2-7	CASSTSTGYLNEQYF
TRBV27	TRBJ2-3	CASSLSLVRGLSTDTQYF
TRBV6-6	TRBJ2-1	CASSYSLDREQFF
TRBV11-2	TRBJ1-4	CASSPRSAANEKLFF
TRBV7-9	TRBJ2-2	CGSAEGNTGELFF
TRBV4-2	TRBJ2-1	CASSGGLAGGSFRSYNEQFF
TRBV15	TRBJ2-1	CATSRGDEQFF
TRBV11-1	TRBJ1-1	CASSLGVGQRAEAFF
TRBV7-9	TRBJ2-1	CASSLPAGVGDEQFF
TRBV4-2	TRBJ2-2	CASSQDLGSNTGELFF
TRBV29-1	TRBJ1-2	CSAERGFYDYTF
TRBV2	TRBJ2-7	CASRDPGEQYF
TRBV28	TRBJ2-7	CASSSPGTGYEQYF
TRBV29-1	TRBJ2-1	CSVSGMGSYNEQFF
TRBV4-3	TRBJ2-5	CASSQNYEYQETQYF
TRBV27	TRBJ2-5	CASSPPGTTIYQETQYF
TRBV12-5	TRBJ2-5	CASGLVHQGETQYF
TRBV19	TRBJ1-4	CASRSTGLNEKLFF
TRBV12-3/TRBV12-4	TRBJ2-7	CASRDGRTYEQYF
TRBV4-1	TRBJ2-1	CASSPIGGINEQFF
TRBV11-2	TRBJ2-1	CASSYTTGNEQFF
TRBV12-3/TRBV12-4	TRBJ1-5	CASSSTRDRGSLNQPQHF
TRBV19	TRBJ1-1	CASTGVVDTEAFF
TRBV7-9	TRBJ2-3	CASRTGSTDTQYF
TRBV7-9	TRBJ2-1	CASRTSGSKQFF
TRBV20-1	TRBJ1-6	CSASTGTGLPPLHF
TRBV28	TRBJ2-3	CASSSHRRDRAHTDTQYF
TRBV7-9	TRBJ2-3	CASSQQADTQYF
TRBV6-2/TRBV6-3	TRBJ2-1	CASSYSPRLVMNEQFF
TRBV28	TRBJ2-7	CASTRTGGYEQYF
TRBV7-2	TRBJ2-7	CASSKLGYEQYF
TRBV5-1	TRBJ2-7	CASSSTTGSYEQYF
TRBV29-1	TRBJ2-1	CSSIAGVYNEQFF
TRBV3-1	TRBJ2-5	CASSQVGGRSETQYF
TRBV7-9	TRBJ2-1	CASQRGRLNEQFF
TRBV2	TRBJ2-3	CASSPSENTDTQYF